Presented here are 23 T cell receptor beta chains from one specimen sequenced in a study of cytomegalovirus exposure and HLA in healthy donors. Vbeta (60) and Jbeta (13) primers were used in the PCR. Profiling relied on immunoSEQ multiplex PCR, and the TCRdb table lists in-frame clones only, not all of them. The repertoire includes 150,000 to 200,000 clones, roughly 13% of them detected once, and approximately 8.3% sits in the top ten. The sequencing input was PBMCs. The receptors stem from a man aged 45-65 years in good health and CMV-seropositive.

V usage is TRBV5-1 and J usage is TRBJ2-3; 8 positions match TRBD2. This CDR3 is 16 amino acids long. Trimming took 3 bases from V and 2 from J; bases not matched to a gene: 8. Germline values: CDR1 SGHRS, CDR2 YFSETQ. CDR3 DNA: TGCGCCAGCAGCTCCTCCCCGGGGGGGCTCACAGATACGCAGTATTTT. Its translation: CASSSSPGGLTDTQYF.

To note about this clone: The junction and the germline gene differ at one end; a read error may be behind it. Other DNA sequences within the sample encode an identical CDR3. The chain combines TRBV6-5 with TRBJ1-6, with D tentatively TRBD1 (6 bases). CDR3 length: 15 residues. CDR1 is MNHEY, CDR2 SVGAGI, per germline. The CDR3 spells CASSYRTVYNSPLHF. The CDR3 bases are TGTGCCAGCAGTTACAGGACAGTTTATAATTCCCCCCTCCACTTT.

The genes are TRBV7-9 and TRBJ1-4, with D perhaps TRBD1 (5 bases). The germline V and J ends were trimmed by 2 bases and 7 bases, with 11 bases remaining between them. In germline, CDR1 is SEHNR, CDR2 FQNEAQ (reference sequence). This CDR3 comprises 14 residues. The CDR3 spells CASSLIGGSEKLFF. The CDR3 DNA follows: TGTGCCAGCAGCTTAATTGGGGGGTCTGAAAAACTGTTTTTT.

This clone has a handful of counts. This sequence joins TRBV12-5 and TRBJ1-1; TRBD1 matches 8 bases. The CDR3 has 12 amino acids. Trimming removed 6 bases from V and 7 bases from J; junction bases left unmatched: 4. CDR1 is LGHNT, CDR2 FRNRAP, per germline. CDR3 DNA: TGTGCTAGTGGCCCCGGGACAGGTGAAGCTTTCTTT. This translates into CASGPGTGEAFF.

The chain uses TRBV7-9 and TRBJ2-3, with D perhaps TRBD2 (7 bases). Germline V gives CDR1 SEHNR, CDR2 FQNEAQ (reference sequence). Trimming took off 5 bases at V and 3 bases at J, with 15 bases between the two ends. This CDR3 is built from 15 residues. CDR3 sequence: CASSPGGTRTDTQYF. CDR3 nucleotides: TGTGCCAGCAGCCCGGGGGGCACCAGAACAGATACGCAGTATTTT.

This clone occurred a few times. The chain couples TRBV25-1 to TRBJ2-7, with D possibly being TRBD1 (5 bases). Trimming removed 3 bases at V and 1 base at J, with 13 bases between. Germline V gene lookup returns CDR1 MGHDK and CDR2 SYGVNS. The CDR3 covers 15 residues. The CDR3 bases are TGTGCCAGCAGTGAGGGGCCCGTGGGATCCTACGAGCAGTACTTC. Protein sequence: CASSEGPVGSYEQYF.

This clone was counted a few times. The chain couples TRBV23-1 to TRBJ2-3; a possible D gene is TRBD1 (5 bases). TRBV23-1 is noted as an ORF with a role that remains uncertain. The ends were cut back, 1 base at V and 2 bases at J, with 13 bases in the middle. There are 16 residues in the CDR3. Here the CDR3 DNA reads TGCGCCAGCAGTCAATTCGGTCTAGGGGCCACAGATACGCAGTATTTT. It is translated as CASSQFGLGATDTQYF.

This chain joins TRBV7-6 and TRBJ2-5; maybe TRBD1 (6 bases). Germline CDR1 SGHVS, CDR2 FNYEAQ. The CDR3 is made up of 17 amino acids. V was clipped by 2 bases and J by 0 bases, with 16 bases between them. The CDR3 DNA reads TGTGCCAGCAGCTTATTTCCACTACAGGGAAACCAAGAGACCCAGTACTTC. Its protein product is CASSLFPLQGNQETQYF.

This rearrangement joins TRBV29-1 to TRBJ2-2, with TRBD1 identical over 9 bases. V gave up 5 bases and J gave up 4 bases; unmatched junction bases: 5. Germline loops: CDR1 SQVTM, CDR2 ANQGSEA. The CDR3 runs to 14 residues. The CDR3 coding sequence is TGCAGCGTTTCTACAGGGGGCATCACCGGGGAGCTGTTTTTT. The encoded protein is CSVSTGGITGELFF.

The chain joins TRBV6-6 to TRBJ1-1, with D unresolved. The CDR3 loop spans 14 amino acids. Trimming took 2 bases from V and 0 from J, leaving 7 bases between them. Germline loops: CDR1 MNHNY, CDR2 SVGAGI (reference sequence). The CDR3 reads CASSYHSLNTEAFF. The CDR3 coding sequence is TGTGCCAGCAGTTACCACAGCCTGAACACTGAAGCTTTCTTT.

The rearrangement uses TRBV4-1 and TRBJ1-1, with 8 bases aligning to TRBD1. The V and J ends lost 1 base and 5 bases, in that order; junction bases with no gene match: 6. Germline V gene data show CDR1 as MGHRA and CDR2 as YSYEKL. This CDR3 region has 15 residues. The CDR3: CASSQAGQGGTEAFF. In DNA, the CDR3 is TGCGCCAGCAGCCAAGCCGGACAGGGAGGGACTGAAGCTTTCTTT.

The gene calls are TRBV6-5 and TRBJ1-6; D unclear. The CDR3 has 12 residues. The V end was cut by 4 bases, the J end by 9 bases, with 7 bases between. Germline lookup yields CDR1 MNHEY and CDR2 SVGAGI. CDR3 region: CASSSPVSPLHF. The CDR3 DNA follows: TGTGCCAGCAGTTCCCCGGTTTCACCCCTCCACTTT.

The rearrangement links TRBV11-2 to TRBJ2-7, with D maybe TRBD1 (5 bases). This CDR3 is 13 amino acids long. Per the germline V gene, CDR1 is SGHAT and CDR2 is FQNNGV. V was shortened by 5 bases and J by 0 bases, with 8 bases between the two germline ends. Written as DNA, the CDR3 is TGTGCCAGCAGCCCTGACAGCTCCTACGAGCAGTACTTC. Translating it yields CASSPDSSYEQYF. Supplemented by reference TRBV11-2 and TRBJ2-7, the full variable domain reads EAGVAQSPRYKIIEKRQSVAFWCNPISGHATLYWYQQILGQGPKLLIQFQNNGVVDDSQLPKDRFSAERLKGVDSTLKIQPAKLEDSAVYLCASSPDSSYEQYFGPGTRLTVT.

V and J are TRBV28 and TRBJ1-5; 7 bases agree with TRBD1. Germline loops: CDR1 MDHEN, CDR2 SYDVKM. The CDR3 totals 15 residues. V was pared by 7 bases and J by 5 bases, with 11 bases of the junction left unmatched. CDR3 region: CASTFRTGFYQPQHF. The DNA of the CDR3 is TGTGCCAGCACCTTTAGGACAGGATTTTATCAGCCCCAGCATTTT. The full variable domain, in which reference TRBV28 and TRBJ1-5 provide the parts outside the CDR3, is DVKVTQSSRYLVKRTGEKVFLECVQDMDHENMFWYRQDPGLGLRLIYFSYDVKMKEKGDIPEGYSVSREKKERFSLILESASTNQTSMYLCASTFRTGFYQPQHFGDGTRLSIL.

J is TRBJ1-5 and V is TRBV6-5; D is undetermined. V lost 5 bases and J lost 2, with 10 bases in between. CDR3 size: 14 residues. The V gene's germline CDR1 is MNHEY and CDR2 SVGAGI. The CDR3 region is CASSTSRGNQPQHF. CDR3 bases: TGTGCCAGCAGTACAAGCCGGGGCAATCAGCCCCAGCATTTT.

This clone was detected a few times. This chain links TRBV27 with TRBJ2-1; TRBD2 agrees at 11 bases. CDR1 and CDR2 (germline): MNHEY, SMNVEV (reference sequence). Trimming at V came to 6 bases and at J to 9 bases, leaving 7 bases not matched to a gene. The CDR3 extends over 14 amino acids. CDR3 region: CASRVLAGGGEQFF. In nucleotides, the CDR3 is TGTGCCAGCAGAGTCCTAGCGGGGGGAGGTGAGCAGTTCTTC.

This clone has more than one count but fewer than ten. The V and J genes are TRBV19 and TRBJ2-5; no definite D call. CDR3 size: 13 residues. V lost 4 bases and J lost 3, with 9 bases in between. Germline V CDR1 and CDR2: LNHDA, SQIVND (reference sequence). The CDR3 is CASSKNRKETQYF. The CDR3 region has the DNA TGTGCCAGTAGTAAGAACAGAAAAGAGACCCAGTACTTC.

The CDR3 loop is CASGPAGTDTQYF. The CDR3 DNA reads as TGTGCCAGCGGACCAGCGGGGACAGATACGCAGTATTTT. The rearrangement joins TRBV6-4 to TRBJ2-3, with 7 nucleotides matching TRBD2. The length of the CDR3 is 13 residues. V trimming: 8 bases; J trimming: 3 bases; junction bases outside the gene matches: 5. Looked up from germline, CDR1 is MRHNA and CDR2 is SNTAGT.

The chain employs TRBV4-3 and TRBJ1-4; the D is unclear. Deletions cut 4 bases from V and 3 bases from J, with 9 bases between. Germline values: CDR1 LGHNA, CDR2 YSLEER. The CDR3 contains 14 residues. Written as DNA, the CDR3 is TGCGCCAGCAGCCGGGAGGTACCTAATGAAAAACTGTTTTTT. It encodes CASSREVPNEKLFF.

This clone was seen only a few times. This rearrangement joins TRBV29-1 to TRBJ2-1; 8 positions match TRBD1. This CDR3 has 11 residues. V dropped 7 bases and J dropped 5; count of bases not matched to a gene: 1. Germline CDR1 reads SQVTM; CDR2 reads ANQGSEA. Written as DNA, the CDR3 is TGCAGCGGGGGACAGGACAATGAGCAGTTCTTC. It is translated as CSGGQDNEQFF.

The chain combines TRBV11-2 with TRBJ1-6; 7 nucleotides match TRBD1. V trimming: 3 bases; J trimming: 2 bases; junction bases outside the gene matches: 1. The CDR3 is made up of 15 amino acids. Looked up from germline, CDR1 is SGHAT and CDR2 is FQNNGV. The CDR3 bases are TGTGCCAGCAGCTTGGGACAGACCTATAATTCACCCCTCCACTTT. It yields the protein CASSLGQTYNSPLHF.

This clone occurred a few times. This sequence joins TRBV10-3 and TRBJ2-7, with D unresolved. Trimming pared 2 bases from V and 3 bases from J, leaving 8 bases between. Germline V gives CDR1 ENHRY, CDR2 SYGVKD. The CDR3 is 13 residues long. The CDR3: CAISEGGFYEQYF. The CDR3 DNA follows: TGTGCCATCAGTGAGGGCGGCTTCTACGAGCAGTACTTC.

The rearrangement joins TRBV29-1 to TRBJ1-3, with D perhaps TRBD1 (6 bases). This CDR3 has 13 residues. V was shortened by 5 bases and J by 0 bases, with 8 bases between the two germline ends. Germline-derived CDR1 and CDR2 are SQVTM and ANQGSEA. The CDR3, as DNA: TGCAGCGTTTCACAGGGCTCTGGAAACACCATATATTTT. Its protein product is CSVSQGSGNTIYF.